Listed here is a single T cell receptor (beta chain). This receptor's antigen is unknown. Base qualities are not provided; no much larger clone lies one nucleotide away. This sample was included in a study of blood T cell repertoires in COVID-19 (TCRdb year 2020). Study-level background: Samples covering the acute and convalescent phases of COVID-19 were provided by collaborators in the United States, Italy and Spain. The material from the prospective study consisted of cDNA or gDNA derived from T cells, B-cell-depleted T cells, or PBMCs. Deeply sampled blood TCRbeta repertoires from subjects exposed to, actively infected with, or recovered from COVID-19 were included in the dataset. The repertoires were released in a freely available public database intended as a resource for research on the immune response to SARS-CoV-2. The samples were drawn from the first 160 participants of the ongoing ImmuneRACE study and from under 1,500 subjects provided by 6 global collaborators. Nearly every sample came with metadata listing a de-identified subject ID, COVID-19 status, age in years and sex. HLA class I and class II types, where available, came from metadata supplied by the sample provider rather than from assay-based typing.

TCRbeta CDR3 regions were amplified from genomic DNA using the immunoSEQ Assay, a bias-controlled multiplex PCR. The source study handled its data this way. Within the assay, amplification of reference gene primers was used to estimate how many nucleated cells each sample contained. To quantify the absolute abundance of each unique TCRbeta CDR3 rearrangement, sequence reads were collapsed and filtered. Productive Simpson clonality was computed per sample as the square root of Simpson's diversity index over productive rearrangements. TCRdb mirrors the immuneACCESS table, restricted to in-frame sequences. Some clones are absent from its copies; in checked studies, under half trace to an unresolved V gene, and the reason for the others is unknown. D and trimming were read from the DNA, whereas the V and J calls and clone size are those reported in that table. In this sample the table shows roughly 340,000 clones, around nine tenths of which occur a single time. Of the sample, about 7.3% falls within the top ten clones.

Findings and caveats that apply to the study as a whole: How much clinical and demographic metadata was included differed by source and by participant, and the metadata was provided uncurated.

At one collaborating source in Seattle, patients were enrolled during active infection and were followed longitudinally through the course of disease. Collaborating institutions collected whole blood in K2EDTA tubes following their own protocols. Collaborator samples were shipped for TCRbeta analysis as frozen whole blood, isolated PBMCs, or DNA extracted from either sample type. V loses 4 bases of germline sequence and J loses 4 bases, and the interval between the two ends is 16 bases. Per the germline V gene, SNHLY is the CDR1 and FYNNEI is the CDR2. Taken from cysteine to phenylalanine, the CDR3 has 15 residues. The only DNA kept is the CDR3, 45 bases in frame from the first base.

Sequencing was carried out using peripheral blood. The source of this sequence is a woman in her 70s with COVID-19, enrolled during active disease. The chain couples TRBV2 to TRBJ1-1, with TRBD1 as a weak D call on 5 bases. DNA sequence: TGTGCCAGCAGTGGGCAGGGCAGGTTAGGCACTGAAGCTTTCTTT. Its protein reads: CASSGQGRLGTEAFF.